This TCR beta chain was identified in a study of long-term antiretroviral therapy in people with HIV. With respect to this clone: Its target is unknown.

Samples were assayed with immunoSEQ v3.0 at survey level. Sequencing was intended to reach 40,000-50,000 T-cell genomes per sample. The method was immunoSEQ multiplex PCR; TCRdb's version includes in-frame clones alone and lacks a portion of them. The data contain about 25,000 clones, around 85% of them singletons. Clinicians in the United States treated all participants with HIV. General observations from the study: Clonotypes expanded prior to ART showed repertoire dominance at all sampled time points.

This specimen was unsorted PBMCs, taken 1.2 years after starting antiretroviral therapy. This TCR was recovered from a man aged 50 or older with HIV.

CDR3 nucleotides: TGTGCCATCGCTCCTGACAGCGCCAACACCGGGGAGCTGTTTTTT. Protein product: CAIAPDSANTGELFF. The V gene is TRBV10-3, the J gene TRBJ2-2; the D gene is possibly TRBD1 (5 bases). Trimming removed 8 bases at V and 2 bases at J, with 15 bases between. This CDR3 is built from 15 residues. The germline CDR1 and CDR2 sequences are ENHRY and SYGVKD.